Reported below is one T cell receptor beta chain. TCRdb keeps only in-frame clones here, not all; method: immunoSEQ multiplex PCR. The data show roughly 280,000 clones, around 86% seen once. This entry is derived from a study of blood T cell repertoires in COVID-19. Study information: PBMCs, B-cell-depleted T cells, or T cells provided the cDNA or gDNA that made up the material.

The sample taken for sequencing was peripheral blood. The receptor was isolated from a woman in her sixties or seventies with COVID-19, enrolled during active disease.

CDR3 in DNA: TGTGCCAGCAGCTTGGATCCGGGAGGGCCCACCGGGGAGCTGTTTTTT. As protein: CASSLDPGGPTGELFF. V and J are TRBV5-5 and TRBJ2-2, with 8 bases aligning to TRBD2. V lost 0 bases, J lost 4 bases, and 5 bases stayed unmatched. The CDR3 consists of 16 residues. Germline V lookup: CDR1 SGHKS, CDR2 YYEKEE (reference sequence).